This T cell receptor (beta chain) was recorded in a study of blood T cell repertoires in COVID-19. The wider study: Spain, Italy and the United States supplied samples that represented acute and convalescent COVID-19. From T cells, B-cell-depleted T cells, or PBMCs came the material, which was cDNA or gDNA.

V lost 7 bases and J 6 bases, leaving 19 bases between the germline ends. CDR1 is MNHEY and CDR2 is SMNVEV in the germline V gene (reference sequence). The CDR3 is 16 amino acids. Authors' analysis steps: Amplifying reference gene primers gave estimates of nucleated cell counts. Profiled with immunoSEQ multiplex PCR; TCRdb holds only in-frame clones, not every one. V and J calls and clone size are given by that table; D and trimming were obtained from the DNA. The sample lists over 35,000 clones; about 77% were seen once. This TCR derives from a man aged 55 to 70 with acute or convalescent COVID-19. Sequencing was carried out using peripheral blood. The chain joins TRBV27 to TRBJ1-6; D gene unclear. This CDR3 is CASKGATGLPNSPLHF. Here the CDR3 DNA reads TGTGCCAGCAAAGGAGCCACCGGCCTCCCTAATTCACCCCTCCACTTT.